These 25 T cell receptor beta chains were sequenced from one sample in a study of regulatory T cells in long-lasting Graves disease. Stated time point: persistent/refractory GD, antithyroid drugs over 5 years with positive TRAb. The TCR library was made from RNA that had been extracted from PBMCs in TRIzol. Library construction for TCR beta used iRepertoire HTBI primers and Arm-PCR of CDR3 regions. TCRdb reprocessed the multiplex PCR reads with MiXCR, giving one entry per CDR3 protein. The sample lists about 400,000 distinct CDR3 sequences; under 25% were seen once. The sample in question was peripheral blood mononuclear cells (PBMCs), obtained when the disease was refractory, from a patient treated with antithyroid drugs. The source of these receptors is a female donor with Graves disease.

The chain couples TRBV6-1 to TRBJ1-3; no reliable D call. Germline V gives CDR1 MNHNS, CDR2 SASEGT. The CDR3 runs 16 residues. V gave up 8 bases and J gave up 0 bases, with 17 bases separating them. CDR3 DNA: TGTGCCAGCGCCCTAATCACGCCTGGCTCTGGAAACACCATATATTTT. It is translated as CASALITPGSGNTIYF.

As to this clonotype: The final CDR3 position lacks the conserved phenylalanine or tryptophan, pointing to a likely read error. The CDR3 DNA reads as TGTGCCAGACCTGGGGACACCGGGGAGCTGTTTCTT. It specifies CARPGDTGELFL. The chain couples TRBV7-6 to TRBJ2-2, with D hard to call. CDR1 SGHVS and CDR2 FNYEAQ come from the germline V gene. The CDR3 runs 12 residues. With 9 bases removed from V and 3 bases from J, the gap between germline ends came to 8 bases.

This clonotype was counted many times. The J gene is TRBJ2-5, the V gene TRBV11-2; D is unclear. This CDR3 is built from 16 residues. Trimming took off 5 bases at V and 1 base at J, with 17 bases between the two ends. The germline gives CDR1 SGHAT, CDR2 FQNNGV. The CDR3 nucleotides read TGTGCCAGCAGCCCCCCTCCACAAGGAACCCAAGAGACCCAGTACTTC. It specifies CASSPPPQGTQETQYF.

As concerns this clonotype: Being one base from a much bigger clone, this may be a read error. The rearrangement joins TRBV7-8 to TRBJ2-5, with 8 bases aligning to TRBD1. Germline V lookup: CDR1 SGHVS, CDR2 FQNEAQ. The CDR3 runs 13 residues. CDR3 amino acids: CASSMDREETRYF. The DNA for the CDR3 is TGTGCCAGCAGCATGGACAGGGAAGAGACCCGGTACTTC.

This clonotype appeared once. CDR3 residues: CSVGGGVHGTYEQYF. As DNA, the CDR3 is TGCAGTGTCGGGGGAGGGGTACACGGAACCTACGAGCAGTACTTC. The chain joins TRBV20-1 to TRBJ2-7, with TRBD2 identical over 7 bases. CDR1 and CDR2 (germline): DFQATT, SNEGSKA (reference sequence). Trimming at V came to 7 bases and at J to 2 bases, leaving 14 bases not matched to a gene. This CDR3 is built from 15 residues.

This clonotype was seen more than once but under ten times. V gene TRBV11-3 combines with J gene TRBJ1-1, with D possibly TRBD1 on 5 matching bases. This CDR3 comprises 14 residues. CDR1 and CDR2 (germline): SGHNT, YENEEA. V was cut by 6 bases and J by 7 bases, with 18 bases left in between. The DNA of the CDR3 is TGTGCCAGCAGTGGAAGGACCACCCAGGGTGAAGCTTTCTTT. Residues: CASSGRTTQGEAFF. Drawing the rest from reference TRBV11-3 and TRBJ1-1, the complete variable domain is EAGVVQSPRYKIIEKKQPVAFWCNPISGHNTLYWYLQNLGQGPELLIRYENEEAVDDSQLPKDRFSAERLKGVDSTLKIQPAELGDSAVYLCASSGRTTQGEAFFGQGTRLTVV.

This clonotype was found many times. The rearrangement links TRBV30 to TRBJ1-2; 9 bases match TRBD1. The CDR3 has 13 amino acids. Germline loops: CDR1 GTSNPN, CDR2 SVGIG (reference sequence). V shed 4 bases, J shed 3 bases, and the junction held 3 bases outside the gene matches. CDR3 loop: CAWKRTGDYGYTF. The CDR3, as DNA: TGTGCCTGGAAACGGACAGGGGACTATGGCTACACCTTC.

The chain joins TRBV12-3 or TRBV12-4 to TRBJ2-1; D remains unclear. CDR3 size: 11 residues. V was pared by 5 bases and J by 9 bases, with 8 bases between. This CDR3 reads CASSAQLEQFF. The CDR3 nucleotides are TGTGCCAGCAGTGCCCAGCTTGAGCAGTTCTTC.

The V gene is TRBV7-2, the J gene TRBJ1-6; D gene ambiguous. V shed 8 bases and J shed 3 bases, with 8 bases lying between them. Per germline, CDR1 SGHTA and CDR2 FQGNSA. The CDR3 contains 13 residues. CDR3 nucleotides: TGTGCCAGCGGAGGGTTCTATAATTCACCCCTCCACTTT. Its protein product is CASGGFYNSPLHF. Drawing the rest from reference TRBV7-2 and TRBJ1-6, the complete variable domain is GAGVSQSPSNKVTEKGKDVELRCDPISGHTALYWYRQSLGQGLEFLIYFQGNSAPDKSGLPSDRFSAERTGGSVSTLTIQRTQQEDSAVYLCASGGFYNSPLHFGNGTRLTVT.

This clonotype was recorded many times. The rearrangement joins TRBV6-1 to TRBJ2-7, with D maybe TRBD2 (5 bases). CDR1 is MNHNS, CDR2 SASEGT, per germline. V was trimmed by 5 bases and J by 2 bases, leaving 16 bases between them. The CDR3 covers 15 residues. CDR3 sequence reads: CASSISGSPAYEQYF. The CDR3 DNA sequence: TGTGCCAGCAGTATCAGCGGATCCCCTGCCTACGAGCAGTACTTC.

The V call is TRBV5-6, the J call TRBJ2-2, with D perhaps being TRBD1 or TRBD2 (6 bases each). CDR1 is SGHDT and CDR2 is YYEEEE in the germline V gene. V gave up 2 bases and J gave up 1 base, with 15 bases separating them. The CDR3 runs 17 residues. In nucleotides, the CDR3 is TGTGCCAGCAGCTTACAGGGCTGGCGGGAGAACACCGGGGAGCTGTTTTTT. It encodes CASSLQGWRENTGELFF.

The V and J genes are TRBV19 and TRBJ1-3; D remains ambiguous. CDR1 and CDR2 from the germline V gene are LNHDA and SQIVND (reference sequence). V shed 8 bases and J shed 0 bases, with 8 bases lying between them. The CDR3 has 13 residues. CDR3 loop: CASGIGSGNTIYF. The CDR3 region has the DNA TGTGCCAGTGGAATAGGCTCTGGAAACACCATATATTTT.

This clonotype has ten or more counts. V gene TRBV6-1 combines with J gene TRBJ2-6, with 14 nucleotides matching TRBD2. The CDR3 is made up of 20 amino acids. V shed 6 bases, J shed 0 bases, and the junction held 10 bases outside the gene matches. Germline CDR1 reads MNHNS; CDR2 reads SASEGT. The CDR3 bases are TGTGCCAGCAGCCGCGGACTAGCGGGAGGCCACCCCTCTGGGGCCAACGTCCTGACTTTC. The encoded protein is CASSRGLAGGHPSGANVLTF.

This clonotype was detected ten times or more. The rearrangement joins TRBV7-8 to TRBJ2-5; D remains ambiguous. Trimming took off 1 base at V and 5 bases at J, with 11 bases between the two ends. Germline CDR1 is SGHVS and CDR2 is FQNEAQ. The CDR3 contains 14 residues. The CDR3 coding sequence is TGTGCCAGCAGCTTAGAGTGGCTGCGCGAGACCCAGTACTTC. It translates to CASSLEWLRETQYF.

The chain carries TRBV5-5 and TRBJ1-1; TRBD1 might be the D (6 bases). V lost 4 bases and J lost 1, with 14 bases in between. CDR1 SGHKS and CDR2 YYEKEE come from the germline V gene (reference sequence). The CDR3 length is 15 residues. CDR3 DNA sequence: TGTGCCAGCAGCCCAATACCGGACAGGAACACTGAAGCTTTCTTT. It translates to CASSPIPDRNTEAFF.

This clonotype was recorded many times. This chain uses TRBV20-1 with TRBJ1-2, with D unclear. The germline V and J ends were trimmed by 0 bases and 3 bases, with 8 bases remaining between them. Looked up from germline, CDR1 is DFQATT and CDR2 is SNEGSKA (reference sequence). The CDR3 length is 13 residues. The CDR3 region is CSARDSVYYGYTF. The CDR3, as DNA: TGCAGTGCTAGAGATTCCGTATACTATGGCTACACCTTC.

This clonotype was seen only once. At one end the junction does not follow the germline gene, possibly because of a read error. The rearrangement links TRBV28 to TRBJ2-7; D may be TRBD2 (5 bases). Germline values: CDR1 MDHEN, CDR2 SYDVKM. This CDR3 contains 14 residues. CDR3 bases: TGTGCCAACAGTAACAGAGGGATATCCTACGGGCAGTACTTC. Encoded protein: CANSNRGISYGQYF.

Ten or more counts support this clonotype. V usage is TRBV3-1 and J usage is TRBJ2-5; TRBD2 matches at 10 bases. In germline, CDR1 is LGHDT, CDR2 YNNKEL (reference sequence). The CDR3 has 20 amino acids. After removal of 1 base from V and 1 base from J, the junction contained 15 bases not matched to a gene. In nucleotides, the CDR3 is TGTGCCAGCAGCCAAGTCTTTGTGGCTAGCGGGAGCATAGGCCAAGAGACCCAGTACTTC. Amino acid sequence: CASSQVFVASGSIGQETQYF.

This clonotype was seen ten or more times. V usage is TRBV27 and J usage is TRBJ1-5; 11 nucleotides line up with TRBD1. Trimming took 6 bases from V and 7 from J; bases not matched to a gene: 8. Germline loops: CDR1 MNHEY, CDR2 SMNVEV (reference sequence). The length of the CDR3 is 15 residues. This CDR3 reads CASSPGQGAWQPQHF. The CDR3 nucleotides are TGTGCCAGCAGCCCCGGACAGGGGGCCTGGCAGCCCCAGCATTTT.

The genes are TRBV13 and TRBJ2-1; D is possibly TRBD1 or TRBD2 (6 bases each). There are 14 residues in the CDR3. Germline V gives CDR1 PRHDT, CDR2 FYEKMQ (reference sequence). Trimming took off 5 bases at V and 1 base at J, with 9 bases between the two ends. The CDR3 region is CASSQGGSYNEQFF. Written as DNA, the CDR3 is TGTGCCAGCAGCCAAGGGGGGTCCTACAATGAGCAGTTCTTC.

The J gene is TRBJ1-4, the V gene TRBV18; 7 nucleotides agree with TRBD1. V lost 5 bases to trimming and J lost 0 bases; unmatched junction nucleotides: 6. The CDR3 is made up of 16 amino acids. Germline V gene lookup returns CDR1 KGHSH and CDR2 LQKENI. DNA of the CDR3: TGTGCCAGCTCATCTGGACAGGTTGCAACTAATGAAAAACTGTTTTTT. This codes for CASSSGQVATNEKLFF.

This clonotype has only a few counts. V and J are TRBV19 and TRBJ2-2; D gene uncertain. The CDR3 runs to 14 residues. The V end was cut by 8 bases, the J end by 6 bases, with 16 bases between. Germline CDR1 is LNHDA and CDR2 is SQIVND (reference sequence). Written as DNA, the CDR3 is TGTGCCAGTCGAACAGCCCTAGGTGCCGGGGAGCTGTTTTTT. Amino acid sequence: CASRTALGAGELFF.

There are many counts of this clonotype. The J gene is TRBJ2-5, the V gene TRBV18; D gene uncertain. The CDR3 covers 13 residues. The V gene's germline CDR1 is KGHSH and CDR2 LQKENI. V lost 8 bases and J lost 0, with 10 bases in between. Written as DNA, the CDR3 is TGTGCCAGCAGCTTGCTCTACCAAGAGACCCAGTACTTC. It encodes CASSLLYQETQYF.

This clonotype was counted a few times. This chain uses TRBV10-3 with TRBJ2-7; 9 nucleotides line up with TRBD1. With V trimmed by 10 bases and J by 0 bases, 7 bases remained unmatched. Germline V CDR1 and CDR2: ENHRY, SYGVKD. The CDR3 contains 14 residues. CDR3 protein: CATARGQGSYEQYF. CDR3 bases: TGTGCCACCGCTCGGGGACAGGGCTCCTACGAGCAGTACTTC.

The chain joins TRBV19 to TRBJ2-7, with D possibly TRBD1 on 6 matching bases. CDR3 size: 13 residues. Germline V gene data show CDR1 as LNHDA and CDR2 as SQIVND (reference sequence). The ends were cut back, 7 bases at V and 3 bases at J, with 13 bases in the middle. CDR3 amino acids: CASKGGRGYEQYF. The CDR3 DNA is TGTGCCAGTAAGGGCGGCAGGGGCTACGAGCAGTACTTC.